One sample yielded the 20 T cell receptor beta chains listed below, sequenced in a study of blood T cell repertoires in COVID-19. The assay was immunoSEQ multiplex PCR, and TCRdb's table has in-frame clones only and misses some. The table has just under 350,000 clones, about 90% seen once. Specimen: peripheral blood. The receptor set was obtained from a young woman who had recovered from COVID-19.

The CDR3 region is CASKGPGTATEAFF. CDR3 coding DNA: TGTGCCAGCAAAGGGCCCGGGACAGCCACTGAAGCTTTCTTT. The chain links TRBV27 to TRBJ1-1; TRBD1 aligns across 7 bases. Germline V lookup: CDR1 MNHEY, CDR2 SMNVEV (reference sequence). The V segment lost 7 bases and the J segment 4 bases; nucleotides outside the gene matches: 9. This CDR3 contains 14 residues.

This clone was seen at least ten times. At the DNA level, this CDR3 is encoded by other sequences in the same sample as well. This sequence joins TRBV4-1 and TRBJ2-1; 7 bases are shared with TRBD1. Germline-derived CDR1 and CDR2 are MGHRA and YSYEKL. The trim removed 0 bases at V and 3 bases at J, leaving 5 bases unmatched. There are 16 residues in the CDR3. Here the CDR3 reads CASSQEGAGGYNEQFF. The CDR3 region has the DNA TGCGCCAGCAGCCAAGAAGGGGCAGGGGGCTACAATGAGCAGTTCTTC.

The V call is TRBV24-1, the J call TRBJ2-1, with 10 bases lining up with TRBD2. The germline CDR1 and CDR2 sequences are KGHDR and SFDVKD. The CDR3 covers 16 residues. With V trimmed by 4 bases and J by 4 bases, 6 bases remained unmatched. In DNA form, the CDR3 reads TGTGCCACCAGTGAGCTAGCGGGAGTCGGGTACAATGAGCAGTTCTTC. Translated: CATSELAGVGYNEQFF.

The chain is built from TRBV5-6 and TRBJ1-2; 10 bases align to TRBD1. The germline CDR1 and CDR2 sequences are SGHDT and YYEEEE. The ends lost 4 bases at V and 6 bases at J; junction bases unmatched: 0. There are 12 residues in the CDR3. CDR3 loop: CASSGTGDGYTF. The CDR3 DNA follows: TGTGCCAGCAGCGGGACAGGGGATGGCTACACCTTC.

The sample holds one count of this clone. The CDR3: CASIPGVAQGETQYF. The CDR3 bases are TGTGCCAGCATCCCCGGTGTTGCACAGGGAGAGACCCAGTACTTC. The chain has TRBV13 and TRBJ2-5; D is possibly TRBD1 (6 bases). There are 15 residues in the CDR3. Trimming stripped 7 bases from V and 4 bases from J, with 19 bases between. Germline CDR1 PRHDT, CDR2 FYEKMQ (reference sequence).

This chain uses TRBV24-1 with TRBJ1-1, with 9 bases lining up with TRBD1. The CDR3 is 16 amino acids. Looked up from germline, CDR1 is KGHDR and CDR2 is SFDVKD. Germline trimming cut 2 bases from V and 4 bases from J; bases unmatched to any gene: 7. The CDR3 sequence: CATSDSVGTGPTEAFF. The CDR3 DNA reads TGTGCCACCAGTGATTCCGTAGGGACAGGGCCCACTGAAGCTTTCTTT.

The chain has TRBV12-5 and TRBJ1-5; 9 nucleotides align to TRBD1. Germline CDR1 and CDR2: LGHNT and FRNRAP. The V gene end was trimmed by 6 bases and the J gene end by 4 bases; junction bases not matched to a gene: 4. This CDR3 contains 14 residues. The CDR3 sequence is CASGPGQGNQPQHF. CDR3 nucleotide sequence: TGTGCTAGTGGCCCGGGACAGGGAAATCAGCCCCAGCATTTT.

This chain links TRBV7-2 with TRBJ2-1; 9 bases map to TRBD1. CDR1 and CDR2 (germline): SGHTA, FQGNSA. The V gene end was trimmed by 5 bases and the J gene end by 3 bases; junction bases not matched to a gene: 5. The CDR3 consists of 15 residues. DNA of the CDR3: TGTGCCAGCAGCCTAACAGGGGGCATCTACAATGAGCAGTTCTTC. Translated: CASSLTGGIYNEQFF.

This chain connects TRBV9 to TRBJ1-1; TRBD1 is a possible D gene (5 bases). Trimming pared 4 bases from V and 4 bases from J, leaving 17 bases between. The CDR3 runs to 15 residues. The germline CDR1 and CDR2 sequences are SGDLS and YYNGEE. CDR3 region: CASSPLGGFGTEAFF. The CDR3 DNA is TGTGCCAGCAGCCCTCTCGGGGGTTTTGGCACTGAAGCTTTCTTT.

The chain carries TRBV7-2 and TRBJ2-2, with TRBD1 as a possible D gene (6 bases). V lost 5 bases, J lost 3 bases, and 16 bases lay in between. CDR1 is SGHTA, CDR2 FQGNSA, per germline. This CDR3 contains 16 residues. CDR3 nucleotides: TGTGCCAGCAGCAAAGGAGGCAGGGGACACACCGGGGAGCTGTTTTTT. Amino acid sequence: CASSKGGRGHTGELFF.

The chain couples TRBV7-2 to TRBJ2-5; 15 bases are a match to TRBD2. With 6 bases clipped from V and 4 bases from J, the junction kept 6 bases outside the gene matches. The CDR3 runs 16 residues. Germline CDR1 reads SGHTA; CDR2 reads FQGNSA. Here the CDR3 reads CASRRTSGRAGETQYF. The CDR3 DNA sequence: TGTGCCAGCAGACGGACTAGCGGGAGGGCAGGAGAGACCCAGTACTTC.

The CDR3 nucleotides read TGTGCCAGTAGTAGGGAGCGGCGGGAGGGCCTGGATTTCCAGTACGTC. Its protein product is CASSRERREGLDFQYV. The chain has TRBV19 and TRBJ2-7; 9 bases map to TRBD2. Germline CDR1 reads LNHDA; CDR2 reads SQIVND (reference sequence). J gave up 10 bases and V 4 bases, and 17 bases lay outside the gene matches. The CDR3 sequence is 16 residues long.

The chain recombines TRBV24-1 with TRBJ1-2; possibly TRBD1 for D (6 bases). V lost 4 bases to trimming and J lost 7 bases, with 21 bases between them. The CDR3 covers 16 residues. Per the germline V gene, CDR1 is KGHDR and CDR2 is SFDVKD. CDR3 loop: CATSDPGASPSGGYTF. The CDR3 bases are TGTGCCACCAGTGACCCAGGGGCTTCCCCGAGTGGTGGCTACACCTTC.

The genes are TRBV18 and TRBJ2-2, with 9 nucleotides matching TRBD2. Losses at the gene ends were 3 bases for V and 0 bases for J; bases not matched to a gene: 2. The CDR3 is made up of 16 amino acids. CDR1 is KGHSH and CDR2 is LQKENI in the germline V gene. CDR3 protein: CASSPLAGSNTGELFF. CDR3 sequence (DNA): TGTGCCAGCTCACCTCTAGCGGGGTCGAACACCGGGGAGCTGTTTTTT.

The chain couples TRBV6-5 to TRBJ2-1; 13 bases agree with TRBD2. The germline gives CDR1 MNHEY, CDR2 SVGAGI. V trimming: 6 bases; J trimming: 10 bases; junction bases outside the gene matches: 9. The CDR3 has 15 residues. The CDR3 DNA sequence: TGTGCCAGCAGCCGTAGACTAGCGGGAGGTGACGAGCAGTTCTTC. It codes for CASSRRLAGGDEQFF.

The rearrangement links TRBV29-1 to TRBJ1-4, with D unresolved. Per the germline V gene, CDR1 is SQVTM and CDR2 is ANQGSEA. The CDR3 runs 13 residues. V was pared by 1 base and J by 2 bases, with 5 bases between. CDR3 DNA sequence: TGCAGCGTTGAAGGCCGGACTAATGAAAAACTGTTTTTT. Its translation: CSVEGRTNEKLFF.

The chain joins TRBV5-4 to TRBJ2-1; a possible D gene is TRBD1 (5 bases). Deletions cut 6 bases from V and 7 bases from J, with 14 bases between. This CDR3 region has 13 residues. Germline loops: CDR1 SGHNT, CDR2 YYREEE (reference sequence). CDR3 region: CASTPGQNNEQFF. The CDR3 coding sequence is TGTGCCAGCACCCCCGGACAAAATAATGAGCAGTTCTTC. Filled out from reference TRBV5-4 and TRBJ2-1, the complete variable domain reads ETGVTQSPTHLIKTRGQQVTLRCSSQSGHNTVSWYQQALGQGPQFIFQYYREEENGRGNFPPRFSGLQFPNYSSELNVNALELDDSALYLCASTPGQNNEQFFGPGTRLTVL.

This rearrangement joins TRBV10-3 to TRBJ2-5; 8 nucleotides align to TRBD1. Germline CDR1 and CDR2: ENHRY and SYGVKD. J lost 4 bases, V lost 10 bases, and 11 bases had no gene match. This CDR3 is 14 amino acids long. The CDR3 coding sequence is TGTGCCACAAAAACAGGGGGGAGATCAGAGACCCAGTACTTC. This translates into CATKTGGRSETQYF.

The chain combines TRBV5-3 with TRBJ1-2, with D uncertain. TRBV5-3 is recorded as an ORF, its role being uncertain. CDR3 size: 14 residues. V lost 4 bases to trimming and J lost 1 base, with 11 bases between them. CDR3 coding DNA: TGTGCCAGAAGCACACGTCTAGATAACTATGGCTACACCTTC. It translates to CARSTRLDNYGYTF.

The chain is built from TRBV18 and TRBJ2-7; D may be TRBD1 (6 bases). Germline values: CDR1 KGHSH, CDR2 LQKENI. Trimming took off 5 bases at V and 6 bases at J, with 11 bases between the two ends. The CDR3 is made up of 12 amino acids. DNA of the CDR3: TGTGCCAGCTCAGCAACAGGGATCGAGCAGTACGTC. As protein: CASSATGIEQYV.